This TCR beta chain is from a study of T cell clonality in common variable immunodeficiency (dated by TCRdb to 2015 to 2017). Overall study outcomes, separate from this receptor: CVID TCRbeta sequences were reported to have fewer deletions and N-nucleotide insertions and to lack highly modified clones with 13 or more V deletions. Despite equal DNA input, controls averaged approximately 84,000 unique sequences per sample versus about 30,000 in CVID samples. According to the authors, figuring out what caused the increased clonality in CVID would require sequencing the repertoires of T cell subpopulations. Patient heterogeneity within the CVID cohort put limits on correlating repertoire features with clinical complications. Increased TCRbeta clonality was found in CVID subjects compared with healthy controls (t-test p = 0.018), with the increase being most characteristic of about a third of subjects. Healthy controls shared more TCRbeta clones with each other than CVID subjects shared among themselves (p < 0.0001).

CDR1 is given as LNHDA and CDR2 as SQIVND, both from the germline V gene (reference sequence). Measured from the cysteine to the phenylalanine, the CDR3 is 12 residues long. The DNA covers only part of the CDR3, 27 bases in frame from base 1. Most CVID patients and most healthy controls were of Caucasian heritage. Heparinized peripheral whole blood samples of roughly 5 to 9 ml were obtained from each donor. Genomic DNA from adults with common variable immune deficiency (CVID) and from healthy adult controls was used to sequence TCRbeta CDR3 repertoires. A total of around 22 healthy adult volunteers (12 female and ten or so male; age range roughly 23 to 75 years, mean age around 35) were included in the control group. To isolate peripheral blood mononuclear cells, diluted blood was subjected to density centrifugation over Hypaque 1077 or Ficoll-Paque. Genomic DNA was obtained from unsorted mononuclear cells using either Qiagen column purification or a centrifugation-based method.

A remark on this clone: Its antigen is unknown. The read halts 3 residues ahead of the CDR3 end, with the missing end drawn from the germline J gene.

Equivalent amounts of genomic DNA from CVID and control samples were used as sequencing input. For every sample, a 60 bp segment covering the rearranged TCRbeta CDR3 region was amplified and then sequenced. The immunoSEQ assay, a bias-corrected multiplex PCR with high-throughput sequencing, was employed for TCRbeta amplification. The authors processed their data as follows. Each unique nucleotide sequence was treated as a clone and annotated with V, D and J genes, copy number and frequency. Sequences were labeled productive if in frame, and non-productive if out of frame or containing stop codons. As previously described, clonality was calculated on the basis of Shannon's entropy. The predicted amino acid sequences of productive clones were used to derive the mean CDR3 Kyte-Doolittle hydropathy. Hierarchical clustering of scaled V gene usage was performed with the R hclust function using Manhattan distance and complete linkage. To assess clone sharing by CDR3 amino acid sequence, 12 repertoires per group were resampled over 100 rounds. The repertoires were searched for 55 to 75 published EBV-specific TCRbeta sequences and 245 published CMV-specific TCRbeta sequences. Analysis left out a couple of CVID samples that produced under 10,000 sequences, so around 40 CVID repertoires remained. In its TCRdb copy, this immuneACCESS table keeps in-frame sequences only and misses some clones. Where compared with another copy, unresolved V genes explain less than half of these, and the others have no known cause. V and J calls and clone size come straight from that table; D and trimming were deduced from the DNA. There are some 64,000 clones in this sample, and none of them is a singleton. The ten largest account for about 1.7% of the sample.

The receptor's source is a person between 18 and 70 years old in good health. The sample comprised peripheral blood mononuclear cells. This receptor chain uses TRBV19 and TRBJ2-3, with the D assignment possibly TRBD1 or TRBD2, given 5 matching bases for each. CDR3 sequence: CASSPGEGTQYF. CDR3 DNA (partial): TGTGCCAGTAGCCCCGGTGAGGGGACG.